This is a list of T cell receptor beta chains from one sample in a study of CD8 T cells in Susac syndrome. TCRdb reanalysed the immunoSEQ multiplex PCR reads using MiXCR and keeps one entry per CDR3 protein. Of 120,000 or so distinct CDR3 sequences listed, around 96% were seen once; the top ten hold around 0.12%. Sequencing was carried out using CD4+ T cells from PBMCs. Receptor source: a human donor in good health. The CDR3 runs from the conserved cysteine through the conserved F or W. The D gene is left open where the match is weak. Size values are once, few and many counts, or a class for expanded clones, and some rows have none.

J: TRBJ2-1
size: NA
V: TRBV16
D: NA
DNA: TGTGCCAGCAGCCCAACTCGACTCGGGCAGTTCTTC
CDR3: CASSPTRLGQFF

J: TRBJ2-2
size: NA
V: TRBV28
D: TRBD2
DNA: TGTGCCAGCGTTGGGGCGGGGGCGAACACCGGGGAGCTGTTTTTT
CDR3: CASVGAGANTGELFF

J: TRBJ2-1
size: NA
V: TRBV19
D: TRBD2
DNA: TGTGCCAGTAGTATAGGACTAGCGGGAGCTGAGCAGTTCTTC
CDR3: CASSIGLAGAEQFF

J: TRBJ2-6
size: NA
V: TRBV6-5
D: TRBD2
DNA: TGTGCCAGCAGTTACTCGGGGGGGAGGACTGGGGCCAACGTCCTGACTTTC
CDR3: CASSYSGGRTGANVLTF

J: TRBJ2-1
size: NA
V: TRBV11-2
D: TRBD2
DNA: TGTGCCAGCAGCTTCCACCCCACTAGCGCCTCCTACAATGAGCAGTTCTTC
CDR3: CASSFHPTSASYNEQFF

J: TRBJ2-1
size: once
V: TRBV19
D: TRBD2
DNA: TGTGCCAGTAGTATAGAGAAGACTAGCGGGTCATCCTACAATGAGCAGTTCTTC
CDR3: CASSIEKTSGSSYNEQFF

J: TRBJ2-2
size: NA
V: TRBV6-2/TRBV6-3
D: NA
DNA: TGTGCCAGTAAATTAGGAAGTGCCGGGGAGCTGTTTTTT
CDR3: CASKLGSAGELFF

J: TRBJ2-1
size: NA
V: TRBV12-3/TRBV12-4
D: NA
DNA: TGTGCCAGCAGTTTAGTCCTCGGGTTTGGCAGGTTCTTC
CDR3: CASSLVLGFGRFF

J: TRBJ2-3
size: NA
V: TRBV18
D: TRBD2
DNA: TGTGCCAGCTCGGAAAAAGCGGGAAATACGCAGTATTTT
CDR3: CASSEKAGNTQYF

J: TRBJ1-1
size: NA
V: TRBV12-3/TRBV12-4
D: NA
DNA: TGTGCCAGCAGTTTAGGTAGGGATGAGACTGAAGCTTTCTTT
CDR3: CASSLGRDETEAFF

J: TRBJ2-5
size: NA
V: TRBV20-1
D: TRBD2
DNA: TGCAGTGCTAGAGTTGGACTAGTTAGGGAGACCCAGTACTTC
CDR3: CSARVGLVRETQYF

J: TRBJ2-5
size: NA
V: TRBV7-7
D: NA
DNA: TGTGCCAGCAGCACCGGCTGGGGAGAGACCCAGTACTTC
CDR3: CASSTGWGETQYF